Sequencing of this T cell receptor beta chain was carried out in a study of blood T cells in healthy people across ages. Study observations and caveats: The fall in TCR beta diversity per million T cells was roughly linear with age. Across samples, TCR beta diversity tracked strongly with naive T cell percentage.

The germline V and J ends were trimmed by 4 bases and 7 bases, with 7 bases remaining between them. The CDR3 runs 11 residues. Per the germline V gene, CDR1 is MNHNS and CDR2 is SASEGT. PCR was performed a second time for 7 to 11 cycles using a sample-barcoded 5' primer and a J-beta primer mix. Each TCR beta cDNA got a 12-nucleotide random molecular identifier. TCRdb processed the 5' RACE reads anew with MiXCR; each CDR3 protein has one entry. The sample includes 710,000 or so distinct CDR3 sequences, approximately 29% of them seen just once. Concerning this clonotype itself: The antigen remains unidentified.

Sequences were obtained from blood. J is TRBJ1-1 and V is TRBV6-1; D remains unclear. The sequence came from a woman of 80 years or more in good health. The CDR3 DNA reads as TGTGCCAGCAGTGTTGAAGGTGAAGCTTTCTTT. Translation gives CASSVEGEAFF.